The T cell receptor (beta chain) under discussion was sequenced for a study of blood T cells in healthy people across ages. Study results and limitations: With age, beta diversity per million T cells declined roughly linearly, significantly by 30 to 40.

It was with a sample-barcoded 5' primer and a J-beta primer mix that a second PCR of roughly 7 to 11 cycles was run. TCRdb passed the 5' RACE reads through MiXCR, listing each CDR3 protein once. The repertoire holds around 780,000 distinct CDR3 sequences, with around 25% as singletons. V was clipped by 1 base and J by 5 bases; unmatched bases: 3. This CDR3 is built from 15 residues. The germline V gene has CDR1 SGHTA and CDR2 FQGTGA. Extraction of total RNA produced a minimum of 6 micrograms from each sample. As regards this clonotype: No antigen is known for it.

The same data also contributed to another study, on T cells of mothers and their children.

Sequencing was performed on blood. The receptor was isolated from a boy under 18 in good health. The chain employs TRBV7-3 and TRBJ2-3; 10 positions match TRBD2. CDR3: CASSLRSSGGDTQYF. In nucleotides, the CDR3 is TGTGCCAGCAGCTTAAGGTCTAGCGGGGGAGATACGCAGTATTTT.